The 22 T cell receptor beta chains below were found in one sample sequenced in a study of CD8 T cells in ankylosing spondylitis. The study's findings and limits: Blood from ankylosing spondylitis patients appeared to carry a characteristic roughly eight-variant TCR beta motif.

TCRdb processed the 5' RACE reads anew with MiXCR; each CDR3 protein has one entry. The table has roughly 400,000 distinct CDR3 sequences, under 25% seen once. Their antigens are not known. Sequenced sample: blood, either unsorted or a sorted T cell fraction (not recorded which). These receptors were taken from a male donor with ankylosing spondylitis.

This chain links TRBV6-2 or TRBV6-3 with TRBJ1-5; possibly TRBD1 for D (6 bases). The CDR3 is made up of 15 amino acids. The V end was cut by 0 bases, the J end by 6 bases, with 12 bases between. CDR1 and CDR2 (germline): MNHEY, SVGEGT. In nucleotides, the CDR3 is TGTGCCAGCAGTTACTCCGGGACACGTCTTCAGCCCCAGCATTTT. Translation: CASSYSGTRLQPQHF.

This rearrangement joins TRBV7-2 to TRBJ2-3; the D gene is possibly TRBD1 (5 bases). The germline V and J ends were trimmed by 1 base and 5 bases, with 16 bases remaining between them. Germline loops: CDR1 SGHTA, CDR2 FQGNSA. This CDR3 comprises 16 residues. The CDR3 bases are TGTGCCAGCAGCTTAGGGGGCGCCTCATATGGAGATACGCAGTATTTT. Translated, it gives CASSLGGASYGDTQYF.

In its sample, this clonotype was seen many times. This sequence joins TRBV29-1 and TRBJ1-4; TRBD1 agrees at 12 bases. The CDR3 has 13 residues. With V trimmed by 7 bases and J by 7 bases, 4 bases remained unmatched. CDR1 and CDR2 (germline): SQVTM, ANQGSEA. The CDR3 DNA is TGCAGCGCCCGGGACAGGGGGCTTGAAAAACTGTTTTTT. Its protein is CSARDRGLEKLFF.

The chain combines TRBV12-3 or TRBV12-4 with TRBJ1-1; 11 bases are shared with TRBD1. With V trimmed by 7 bases and J by 2 bases, 9 bases remained unmatched. The CDR3 covers 16 residues. CDR3 nucleotides: TGTGCCAGCACCCCGGACAGGGGGCGATTTAACACTGAAGCTTTCTTT. Translating gives CASTPDRGRFNTEAFF.

Worth noting for this clonotype: A read error is possible here, since a much larger clone lies one base away. The CDR3 region has the DNA TGTGCCAGCAGCTTAGGGACAGGGGACGAGACCCAGTACTTC. The encoded protein is CASSLGTGDETQYF. The V and J genes are TRBV7-9 and TRBJ2-5, with TRBD1 matching 9 bases. The CDR3 runs 14 residues. V lost 1 base and J lost 5; bases outside the gene matches: 2. Germline V gives CDR1 SEHNR, CDR2 FQNEAQ (reference sequence).

The V and J genes are TRBV2 and TRBJ2-3, with a possible D match to TRBD2 (6 bases). With 5 bases removed from V and 0 bases from J, the gap between germline ends came to 12 bases. The CDR3 extends over 15 amino acids. Germline V CDR1 and CDR2: SNHLY, FYNNEI. CDR3 bases: TGTGCCAGCAGTCGTCTGGGGACTAGCACAGATACGCAGTATTTT. Protein product: CASSRLGTSTDTQYF.

This clonotype was detected only a few times. The chain uses TRBV4-2 and TRBJ1-2, with no clear D. Germline V gene data show CDR1 as LGHNA and CDR2 as YNFKEQ. Trimming took 8 bases from V and 4 from J, leaving 14 bases between them. The CDR3 covers 13 residues. The DNA for the CDR3 is TGTGCCAGCCGAGCGATCGGAACCTATGGCTACACCTTC. Protein: CASRAIGTYGYTF.

In its sample, this clonotype was seen a few times. The chain carries TRBV12-3 or TRBV12-4 and TRBJ2-5; 13 positions agree with TRBD2. The CDR3 spans 17 residues. The J segment lost 5 bases and the V segment lost 6 bases, leaving 12 bases of the junction unmatched. The CDR3 spells CASRSRLAGGPLETQYF. DNA of the CDR3: TGTGCCAGCAGAAGCCGACTAGCGGGAGGCCCGCTGGAGACCCAGTACTTC.

The chain employs TRBV5-1 and TRBJ2-7; D is perhaps TRBD1 or TRBD2 (6 bases each). In germline, CDR1 is SGHRS, CDR2 YFSETQ. V was pared by 6 bases and J by 6 bases, with 22 bases between. The CDR3 runs 15 residues. CDR3 protein: CASTLIGGQFGEQYF. CDR3 nucleotides: TGCGCCAGCACCTTAATTGGGGGGCAGTTCGGCGAGCAGTACTTC.

J is TRBJ1-1 and V is TRBV5-5; D is perhaps TRBD1 (5 bases). The CDR3 loop spans 14 amino acids. The V end was cut by 3 bases, the J end by 6 bases, with 15 bases between. Germline loops: CDR1 SGHKS, CDR2 YYEKEE (reference sequence). The chain's CDR3 is CASSSREGLSEAFF. In nucleotides, the CDR3 is TGTGCCAGCAGCTCCCGTGAGGGGCTCTCTGAAGCTTTCTTT. Drawing the rest from reference TRBV5-5 and TRBJ1-1, the complete variable domain is DAGVTQSPTHLIKTRGQQVTLRCSPISGHKSVSWYQQVLGQGPQFIFQYYEKEERGRGNFPDRFSARQFPNYSSELNVNALLLGDSALYLCASSSREGLSEAFFGQGTRLTVV.

A remark on this clonotype: A read error may explain this, as a much larger clone is one base away. The chain joins TRBV5-1 to TRBJ1-5; D not certain. Looked up from germline, CDR1 is SGHRS and CDR2 is YFSETQ. The CDR3 is made up of 15 amino acids. Trimming pared 4 bases from V and 6 bases from J, leaving 17 bases between. The CDR3 region has the DNA TGCGCCAGCAGCCCATTTGAAGGGCGCGTTCAGCCCCAGCATTTT. Protein sequence: CASSPFEGRVQPQHF. Based on the CDR3 plus reference TRBV5-1 and TRBJ1-5, the full variable domain is KAGVTQTPRYLIKTRGQQVTLSCSPISGHRSVSWYQQTPGQGLQFLFEYFSETQRNKGNFPGRFSGRQFSNSRSEMNVSTLELGDSALYLCASSPFEGRVQPQHFGDGTRLSIL.

This clonotype was seen more than once but under ten times. The chain has TRBV19 and TRBJ1-5; D is undetermined. The CDR3 is 15 amino acids. V gave up 4 bases and J gave up 0 bases, with 10 bases separating them. The germline CDR1 and CDR2 sequences are LNHDA and SQIVND (reference sequence). This CDR3 is CASSKDGNSNQPQHF. Here the CDR3 DNA reads TGTGCCAGTAGTAAGGACGGTAATAGCAATCAGCCCCAGCATTTT.

The rearrangement joins TRBV3-1 to TRBJ2-7, with 9 positions matching TRBD2. The ends lost 2 bases at V and 0 bases at J; junction bases unmatched: 11. The length of the CDR3 is 18 residues. CDR1 and CDR2 from the germline V gene are LGHDT and YNNKEL (reference sequence). The CDR3 loop is CASSQNPTLAGTSYEQYF. The CDR3 DNA sequence: TGTGCCAGCAGCCAAAATCCCACCCTAGCGGGAACCTCCTACGAGCAGTACTTC.

The genes are TRBV28 and TRBJ1-6; no clear D gene. Trimming left V 3 bases short and J 6 bases short, with 9 bases between. This CDR3 has 14 residues. Germline values: CDR1 MDHEN, CDR2 SYDVKM. The CDR3 nucleotides are TGTGCCAGCAGTTTTGGGCAACCTAATTCACCCCTCCACTTT. Amino acid sequence: CASSFGQPNSPLHF.

This clonotype was counted between two and nine times. This sequence joins TRBV16 and TRBJ1-2, with D possibly being TRBD1 (6 bases). The CDR3 consists of 16 residues. Trimming took 7 bases from V and 4 from J, leaving 22 bases between them. The germline V gene encodes CDR1 KGHSY and CDR2 FQNENV. The chain's CDR3 is CASTEGQIPSVYGYTF. Written as DNA, the CDR3 is TGTGCCAGCACCGAAGGACAGATCCCGAGTGTCTATGGCTACACCTTC.

The rearrangement uses TRBV4-1 and TRBJ2-1; a weak D match, TRBD1 (5 bases). V lost 0 bases and J 8 bases, leaving 17 bases between the germline ends. The length of the CDR3 is 16 residues. Germline-derived CDR1 and CDR2 are MGHRA and YSYEKL. In nucleotides, the CDR3 is TGCGCCAGCAGCCAAGATCACGACAGTTTAGGGGATGAGCAGTTCTTC. Protein sequence: CASSQDHDSLGDEQFF.

The rearrangement uses TRBV3-1 and TRBJ1-4, with unresolved D. The germline V gene encodes CDR1 LGHDT and CDR2 YNNKEL (reference sequence). The CDR3 has 16 amino acids. V lost 0 bases and J 6 bases, leaving 14 bases between the germline ends. The CDR3 bases are TGTGCCAGCAGCCAAGAGGGATGGGGAGAGGATGAAAAACTGTTTTTT. This codes for CASSQEGWGEDEKLFF.

This clonotype showed up just a few times. This rearrangement joins TRBV9 to TRBJ2-1, with TRBD2 matching 9 bases. The CDR3 extends over 11 amino acids. Germline V gene sequence: CDR1 SGDLS, CDR2 YYNGEE. V shed 5 bases, J shed 11 bases, and the junction held 2 bases outside the gene matches. CDR3: CASSSGSKQFF. CDR3 sequence (DNA): TGTGCCAGCAGTAGCGGGAGTAAGCAGTTCTTC.

This clonotype was seen a handful of times. This chain uses TRBV6-1 with TRBJ1-2; D gene ambiguous. This CDR3 comprises 16 residues. V lost 0 bases, J lost 4 bases, and 15 bases lay in between. From germline, CDR1 is MNHNS and CDR2 SASEGT. The CDR3 nucleotides read TGTGCCAGCAGTGAAGCGCAGTCTTCCGCGGGCTATGGCTACACCTTC. This sequence encodes CASSEAQSSAGYGYTF.

A few counts support this clonotype. The chain employs TRBV24-1 and TRBJ2-1; 10 bases are a match to TRBD2. The CDR3 runs 16 residues. CDR1 is KGHDR, CDR2 SFDVKD, per germline. J was trimmed by 9 bases and V by 4 bases; bases with no gene match: 11. The CDR3 loop reads CATSETSGKGYGEQFF. Here the CDR3 DNA reads TGTGCCACCAGTGAAACTAGCGGGAAGGGGTATGGTGAGCAGTTCTTC.

The table lists this clonotype with a few counts. The chain uses TRBV20-1 and TRBJ1-4, with 10 bases lining up with TRBD1. The CDR3 totals 13 residues. From germline, CDR1 is DFQATT and CDR2 SNEGSKA (reference sequence). The V segment lost 5 bases and the J segment 4 bases; nucleotides outside the gene matches: 1. The CDR3 DNA reads TGCAGTGCTTGGACAGGGGGTAATGAAAAACTGTTTTTT. Translated: CSAWTGGNEKLFF.

The chain has TRBV4-2 and TRBJ2-5, with TRBD2 matching over 7 bases. The CDR3 is 15 amino acids. Germline V gene data show CDR1 as LGHNA and CDR2 as YNFKEQ. J gave up 1 base and V 3 bases, and 5 bases lay outside the gene matches. The CDR3 protein is CASSHSGTIQETQYF. Written as DNA, the CDR3 is TGTGCCAGCAGCCACAGCGGGACTATCCAAGAGACCCAGTACTTC.